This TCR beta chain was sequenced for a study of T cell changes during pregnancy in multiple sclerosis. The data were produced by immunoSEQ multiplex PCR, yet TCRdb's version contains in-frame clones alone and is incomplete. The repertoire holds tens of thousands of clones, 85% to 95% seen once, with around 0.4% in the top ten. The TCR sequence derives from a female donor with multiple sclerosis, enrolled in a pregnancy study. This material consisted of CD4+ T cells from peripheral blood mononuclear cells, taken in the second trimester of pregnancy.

The CDR3, as DNA: TGTGCCAGCAGCTTAGGGTGGGGGGGCAATGAGCAGTTCTTC. Its translation: CASSLGWGGNEQFF. The chain is built from TRBV7-9 and TRBJ2-1, with 7 nucleotides matching TRBD2. Trimming cost V 1 base and J 6 bases; bases outside gene matches: 3. The CDR3 loop spans 14 amino acids. Germline V CDR1 and CDR2: SEHNR, FQNEAQ (reference sequence).